This T cell receptor (beta chain) was identified in a study of cytomegalovirus exposure and HLA in healthy donors. J lost 1 base, V lost 6 bases, and 0 bases had no gene match. The CDR3 has 12 amino acids. The V gene's germline CDR1 is MNHEY and CDR2 SMNVEV (reference sequence). Amplification used 60 Vbeta primers and 13 Jbeta primers. Assay: immunoSEQ multiplex PCR; the TCRdb copy retains only in-frame clones and omits some. This sample contains roughly 35,000 clones. The receptor was derived from a woman aged 40 to 50 in good health and CMV-seropositive. The sequenced sample was PBMCs. The J gene is TRBJ2-7, the V gene TRBV27, with 7 positions matching TRBD1. The CDR3 sequence: CASRGQSYEQYF. In nucleotides, the CDR3 is TGTGCCAGCAGGGGACAGTCCTACGAGCAGTACTTC.